Each of the 10 T cell receptor beta chains below was sequenced from the same sample in a study of blood T cell repertoires in COVID-19 (dated by TCRdb to 2019 to 2021). Library preparation used the immunoSEQ multiplex PCR assay. In its TCRdb copy, this immuneACCESS table keeps in-frame sequences only and misses some clones. Where compared with another copy, unresolved V genes explain less than half of these, and the others have no known cause. This sample gives more than 150,000 clones in total; 75% to 85% of them show up just once. Around 12% of the sample is held by the ten biggest clonotypes. The specimen was peripheral blood. The origin of the receptors is a woman older than 75 with COVID-19, enrolled during active disease.

This chain uses TRBV19 with TRBJ1-4; a weak D match, TRBD1 (6 bases). Trimming shortened V by 9 bases and J by 0 bases, and 11 bases separated the two germline ends. This CDR3 contains 14 residues. Looked up from germline, CDR1 is LNHDA and CDR2 is SQIVND (reference sequence). Written as DNA, the CDR3 is TGTGCCAGCGCAGACAGGACAACTAATGAAAAACTGTTTTTT. This translates into CASADRTTNEKLFF.

This clone was picked up a small number of times. The chain is built from TRBV6-5 and TRBJ2-7; the D gene is possibly TRBD1 (5 bases). Deletions cut 7 bases from V and 4 bases from J, with 14 bases between. Germline V lookup: CDR1 MNHEY, CDR2 SVGAGI. This CDR3 has 13 amino acids. DNA of the CDR3: TGTGCCAGCATGGCAGGGATTGGGTACGAGCAGTACTTC. Translating gives CASMAGIGYEQYF.

This sequence joins TRBV6-5 and TRBJ2-7; D might be TRBD2 (5 bases). This CDR3 region has 13 residues. Germline CDR1 is MNHEY and CDR2 is SVGAGI. V was pared by 6 bases and J by 2 bases, with 11 bases between. CDR3 nucleotides: TGTGCCAGCAGGGCCGGGATAGCCTACGAGCAGTACTTC. This translates into CASRAGIAYEQYF.

The chain links TRBV3-1 (or the pseudogene TRBV3-2) to TRBJ2-7; perhaps TRBD2 as D (6 bases). The CDR3 spans 15 residues. V was clipped by 1 base and J by 0 bases, with 10 bases between them. The germline gives CDR1 LGHDT, CDR2 YNNKEL (reference sequence). The CDR3 nucleotides read TGTGCCAGCAGCCAAGGGCCCGGGAGCTCCTACGAGCAGTACTTC. Translating it yields CASSQGPGSSYEQYF.

This chain joins TRBV6-1 and TRBJ2-2, with D possibly TRBD2 on 5 matching bases. The CDR3 is 15 amino acids. CDR1 and CDR2 from the germline V gene are MNHNS and SASEGT. The ends were cut back, 3 bases at V and 0 bases at J, with 8 bases in the middle. The CDR3 DNA is TGTGCCAGCAGTGAGTTGAGGGCGAACACCGGGGAGCTGTTTTTT. Translating gives CASSELRANTGELFF.

In its sample, this clone was seen a few times. V is TRBV3-1 (or the pseudogene TRBV3-2) and J is TRBJ2-7, with 8 positions matching TRBD1. J gave up 3 bases and V 3 bases, and 4 bases lay outside the gene matches. The CDR3 is made up of 14 amino acids. The germline CDR1 and CDR2 sequences are LGHDT and YNNKEL (reference sequence). The CDR3 region has the DNA TGTGCCAGCAGCCAGCTGGGACAGGACTACGAGCAGTACTTC. It codes for CASSQLGQDYEQYF.

The chain joins TRBV5-8 to TRBJ2-1; TRBD1 matches 7 bases. Per germline, CDR1 SGHTS and CDR2 YDEGEE. The CDR3 is 14 residues long. J gave up 4 bases and V 4 bases, and 5 bases lay outside the gene matches. CDR3 nucleotide sequence: TGTGCCAGCAGCCTCCGGGACAGATACAATGAGCAGTTCTTC. Translation: CASSLRDRYNEQFF.

The CDR3 reads CASSWREGEKLFF. The DNA for the CDR3 is TGTGCCAGCAGCTGGAGGGAAGGAGAAAAACTGTTTTTT. This chain connects TRBV3-1 (or the pseudogene TRBV3-2) to TRBJ1-4, with D unresolved. Deletions cut 5 bases from V and 8 bases from J, with 12 bases between. Germline V CDR1 and CDR2: LGHDT, YNNKEL (reference sequence). This CDR3 comprises 13 residues.

The V and J genes are TRBV11-2 and TRBJ1-2; a weak D match, TRBD1 (5 bases). The V end was cut by 1 base, the J end by 7 bases, with 13 bases between. Germline-derived CDR1 and CDR2 are SGHAT and FQNNGV. The CDR3 spans 14 residues. CDR3 residues: CASSLGAGLFGYTF. DNA of the CDR3: TGTGCCAGCAGCTTAGGGGCAGGGTTATTTGGCTACACCTTC.

This chain links TRBV6-5 with TRBJ1-2, with D maybe TRBD1 (6 bases). The germline V gene has CDR1 MNHEY and CDR2 SVGAGI. CDR3 length equals 14 residues. V was shortened by 6 bases and J by 4 bases, with 15 bases between the two germline ends. In DNA, the CDR3 is TGTGCCAGCAGGGCACCTGGACAGCCCTATGGCTACACCTTC. Translated: CASRAPGQPYGYTF.